Sequencing of this T cell receptor (beta chain) was carried out in a study of T cell changes during pregnancy in multiple sclerosis. The CDR3 covers 15 residues. V lost 3 bases and J lost 5; bases outside the gene matches: 2. Only in-frame clones appear in the TCRdb table, and some are missing; sequencing was by immunoSEQ multiplex PCR. The table has about 40,000 clones, around 94% seen once. This clonotype originated in a female donor with multiple sclerosis, enrolled in a pregnancy study. The starting material was CD8+ T cells from peripheral blood mononuclear cells, obtained in the third trimester of pregnancy. The gene calls are TRBV23-1 and TRBJ2-1; TRBD1 matches at 12 bases. TRBV23-1 is sorted into the ORF group, with uncertain function. The CDR3 nucleotides are TGCGCCAGCAGTCATGGGACAGGGGGCAACAATGAGCAGTTCTTC. It yields the protein CASSHGTGGNNEQFF.